This note documents a single T cell receptor (beta chain) sequence. Its antigen is undetermined. This sample stems from a study of cytomegalovirus exposure and HLA in healthy donors. For the study at large: A subsequent analysis reported that the roughly 120 validation repertoires were produced on the same platform that had also been used for the roughly 670 first-cohort repertoires. Whole-study results and caveats: The authors enumerated 164 TCR beta chains as linked to cytomegalovirus. The finding came from a later analysis; first-cohort TCR clusters tended to co-occur in the 95 to 150 validation repertoires.

Clones were sequenced by immunoSEQ multiplex PCR, and TCRdb holds only the in-frame ones, with some missing. Of about 240,000 clones listed, roughly 86% are singletons. V gave up 5 bases and J gave up 5 bases; unmatched junction bases: 7. CDR1 is SGHAT, CDR2 FQDESV, per germline (reference sequence). The CDR3 runs 15 residues. The clonotype was recovered from a woman aged 25 to 39 in good health and CMV-seropositive. What was sequenced was PBMCs. The rearrangement joins TRBV11-1 to TRBJ2-2, with 8 bases matching TRBD2. The CDR3 DNA sequence: TGTGCCAGCAGCACCTTAGCGGGGCCAACCGGGGAGCTGTTTTTT. Translation: CASSTLAGPTGELFF.